This TCR beta chain was sequenced for a study of ipilimumab plus nivolumab after autologous stem cell transplantation. At the level of the study: Typical patient got 5 ipilimumab doses and seven to nine nivolumab doses (median). The myeloma group: high-risk transplant-naive, or relapse within 3 years after first autologous transplant. Broader study findings: Per the authors, repertoire, Treg and microbiota data justify further study.

Checkpoint therapy with ipilimumab 1 mg/kg began 14 to 28 days after transplant. In this sample, this clone turned up once. Antigen specificity is unknown. The assay was immunoSEQ multiplex PCR, and TCRdb's table has in-frame clones only and misses some. Among 43,000 or so clones listed, approximately 91% were seen once. This TCR was sampled from a male donor with multiple myeloma. The sample was PBMCs, taken in a trial of ipilimumab plus nivolumab as post-transplant consolidation.

The CDR3 sequence is CASSQDRGRADTQYF. CDR3 bases: TGCGCCAGCAGCCAAGACAGGGGGCGCGCAGATACGCAGTATTTT. The V and J genes are TRBV4-3 and TRBJ2-3; 8 bases align to TRBD1. V trimming: 0 bases; J trimming: 4 bases; junction bases outside the gene matches: 3. CDR1 is LGHNA, CDR2 YSLEER, per germline. The CDR3 sequence is 15 residues long.